This TCR beta chain is from a study of beta chain features in type 1 diabetes. A sort by CD45RO/CCR7/CD25/CD127/CD95/CD27 yielded CD4+ naive, central memory, regulatory and stem cell-like memory cells. The germline CDR1 and CDR2 sequences are SGHRS and YFSETQ. This CDR3 region has 15 residues. Trimming removed 4 bases from V and 4 bases from J, with 17 bases in between. This clone showed up just a few times. The antigen remains undetermined. General study findings and limits: Moderately but significantly shorter TCRB CDR3s were found in Type 1 diabetes patients in all four CD4+ subsets.

The investigators reverse transcribed all of the isolated RNA, so they sequenced expressed TCRB transcripts. Measured with immunoSEQ multiplex PCR; TCRdb has only the in-frame clones, and not every one. The top ten hold just under 0.04% of the sample, which has hundreds of thousands of clones, 11% to 15% seen once. This rearrangement joins TRBV5-1 to TRBJ2-5, with no clear D. Sequenced input: naive CD4+ T cells from blood. The sequence derives from a man between 18 and 35 years old with type 1 diabetes. In nucleotides, the CDR3 is TGCGCCAGCAGCGGGAATCTATTCCCAGGAGAGACCCAGTACTTC. This sequence encodes CASSGNLFPGETQYF.